This TCR beta chain was obtained from a study of blood T cell repertoires in COVID-19. V lost 4 bases, J lost 5 bases, and 8 bases stayed unmatched. The CDR3 is 15 amino acids. CDR1 is MNHEY, CDR2 SVGEGT, per germline. The data were produced by immunoSEQ multiplex PCR, yet TCRdb's version contains in-frame clones alone and is incomplete. The sample includes just over 650,000 clones, about 87% of them seen just once. J is TRBJ2-1 and V is TRBV6-2 or TRBV6-3, with TRBD2 identical over 7 bases. Source material: peripheral blood. The receptor's source is a young woman with acute or convalescent COVID-19. The CDR3 loop reads CASSSWGGDNNEQFF. The CDR3, as DNA: TGTGCCAGCAGTTCGTGGGGGGGGGATAACAATGAGCAGTTCTTC.